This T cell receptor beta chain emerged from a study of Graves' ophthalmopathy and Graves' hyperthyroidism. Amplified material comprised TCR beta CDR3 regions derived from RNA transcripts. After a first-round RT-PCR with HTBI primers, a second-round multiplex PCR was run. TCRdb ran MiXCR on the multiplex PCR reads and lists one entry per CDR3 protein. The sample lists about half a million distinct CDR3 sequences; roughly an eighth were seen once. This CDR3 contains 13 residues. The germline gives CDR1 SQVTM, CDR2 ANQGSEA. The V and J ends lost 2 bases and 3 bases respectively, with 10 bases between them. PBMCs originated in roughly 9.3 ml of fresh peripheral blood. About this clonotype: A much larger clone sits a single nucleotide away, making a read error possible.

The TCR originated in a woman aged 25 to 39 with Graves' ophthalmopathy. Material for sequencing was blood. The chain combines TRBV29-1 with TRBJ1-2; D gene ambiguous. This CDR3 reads CSVESGVDYGYTF. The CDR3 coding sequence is TGCAGCGTTGAATCCGGGGTAGACTATGGCTACACCTTC. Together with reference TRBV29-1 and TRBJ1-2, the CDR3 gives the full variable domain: SAVISQKPSRDICQRGTSLTIQCQVDSQVTMMFWYRQQPGQSLTLIATANQGSEATYESGFVIDKFPISRPNLTFSTLTVSNMSPEDSSIYLCSVESGVDYGYTFGSGTRLTVV.